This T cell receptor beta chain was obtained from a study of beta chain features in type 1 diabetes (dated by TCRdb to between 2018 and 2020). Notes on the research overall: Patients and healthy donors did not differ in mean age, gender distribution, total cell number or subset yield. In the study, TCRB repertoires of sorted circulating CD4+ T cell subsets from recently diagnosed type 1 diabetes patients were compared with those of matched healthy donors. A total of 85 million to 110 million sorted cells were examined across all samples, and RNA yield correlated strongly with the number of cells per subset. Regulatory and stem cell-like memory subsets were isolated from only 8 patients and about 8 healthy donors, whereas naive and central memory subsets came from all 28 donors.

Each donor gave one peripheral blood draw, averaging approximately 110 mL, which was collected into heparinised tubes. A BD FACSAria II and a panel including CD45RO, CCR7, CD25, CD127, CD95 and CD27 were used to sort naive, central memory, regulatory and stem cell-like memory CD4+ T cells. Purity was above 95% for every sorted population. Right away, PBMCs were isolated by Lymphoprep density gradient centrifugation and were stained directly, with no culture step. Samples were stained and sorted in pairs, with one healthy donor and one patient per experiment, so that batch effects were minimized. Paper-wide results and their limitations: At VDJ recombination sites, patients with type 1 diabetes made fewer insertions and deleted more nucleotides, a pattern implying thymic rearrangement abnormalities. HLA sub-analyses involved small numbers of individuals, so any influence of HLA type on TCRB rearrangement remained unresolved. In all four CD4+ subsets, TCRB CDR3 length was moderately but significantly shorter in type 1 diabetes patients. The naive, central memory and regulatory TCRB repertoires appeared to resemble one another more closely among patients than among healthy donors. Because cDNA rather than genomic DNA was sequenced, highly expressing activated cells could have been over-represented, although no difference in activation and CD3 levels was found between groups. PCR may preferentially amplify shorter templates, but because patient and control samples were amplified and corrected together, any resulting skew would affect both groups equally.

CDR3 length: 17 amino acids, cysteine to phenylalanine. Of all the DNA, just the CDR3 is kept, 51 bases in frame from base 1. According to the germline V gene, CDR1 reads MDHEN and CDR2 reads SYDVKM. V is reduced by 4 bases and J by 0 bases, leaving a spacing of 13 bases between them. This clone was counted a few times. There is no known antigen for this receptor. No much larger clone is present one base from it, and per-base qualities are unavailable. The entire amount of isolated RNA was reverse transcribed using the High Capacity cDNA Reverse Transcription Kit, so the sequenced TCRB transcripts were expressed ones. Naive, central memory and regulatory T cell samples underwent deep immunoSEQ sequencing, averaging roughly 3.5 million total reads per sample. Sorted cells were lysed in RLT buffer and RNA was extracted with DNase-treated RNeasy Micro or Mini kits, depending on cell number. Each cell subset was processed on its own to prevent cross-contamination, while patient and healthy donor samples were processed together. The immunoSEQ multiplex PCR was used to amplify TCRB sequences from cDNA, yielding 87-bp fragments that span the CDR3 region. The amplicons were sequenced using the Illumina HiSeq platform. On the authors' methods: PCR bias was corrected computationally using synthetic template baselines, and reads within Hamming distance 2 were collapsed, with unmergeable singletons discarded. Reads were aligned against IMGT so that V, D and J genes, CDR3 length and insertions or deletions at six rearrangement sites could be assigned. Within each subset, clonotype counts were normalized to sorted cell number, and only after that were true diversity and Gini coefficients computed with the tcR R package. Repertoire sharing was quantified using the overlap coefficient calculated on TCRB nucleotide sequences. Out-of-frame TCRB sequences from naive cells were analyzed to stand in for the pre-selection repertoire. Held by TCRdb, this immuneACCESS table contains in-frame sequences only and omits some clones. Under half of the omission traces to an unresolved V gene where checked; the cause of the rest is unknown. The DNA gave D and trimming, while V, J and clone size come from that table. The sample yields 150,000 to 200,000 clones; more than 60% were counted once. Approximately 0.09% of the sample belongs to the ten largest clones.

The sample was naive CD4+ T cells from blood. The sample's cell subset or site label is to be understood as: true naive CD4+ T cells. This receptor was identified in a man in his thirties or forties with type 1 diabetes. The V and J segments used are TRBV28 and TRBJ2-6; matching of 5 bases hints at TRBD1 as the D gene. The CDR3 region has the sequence CASSSIQDLSGANVLTF. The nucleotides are TGTGCCAGCAGTTCTATACAGGACCTCTCTGGGGCCAACGTCCTGACTTTC.